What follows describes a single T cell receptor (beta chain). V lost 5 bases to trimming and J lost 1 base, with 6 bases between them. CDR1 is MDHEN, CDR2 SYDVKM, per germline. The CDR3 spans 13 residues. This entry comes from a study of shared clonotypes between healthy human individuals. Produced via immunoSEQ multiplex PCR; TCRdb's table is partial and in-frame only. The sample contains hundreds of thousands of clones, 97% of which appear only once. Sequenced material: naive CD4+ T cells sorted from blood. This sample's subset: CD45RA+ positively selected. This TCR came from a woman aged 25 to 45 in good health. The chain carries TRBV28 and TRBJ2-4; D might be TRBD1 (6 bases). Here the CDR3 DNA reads TGTGCCAGCAGTACAGGGGCCAAAAACATTCAGTACTTC. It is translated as CASSTGAKNIQYF.